Below, 14 T cell receptor beta chains from the same sample are listed, as sequenced in a study of T-cell memory formation after mild COVID-19. From the 5' RACE reads, TCRdb called clonotypes with MiXCR, one entry per CDR3 protein. Among just under 150,000 distinct CDR3 sequences listed, approximately 5.7% were seen once. Sample: PBMCs or a T cell subset sorted from them (not recorded which). These TCRs come from an adult woman who had mild COVID-19 (a few samples of this study predate the infection). Cell type and time point are not known.

This clonotype was detected ten times or more. J is TRBJ2-5 and V is TRBV15, with 10 bases that match TRBD2. The CDR3 sequence is 18 residues long. J was trimmed by 7 bases and V by 0 bases; bases with no gene match: 14. The germline V gene encodes CDR1 LNHNV and CDR2 YYDKDF (reference sequence). The CDR3 DNA is TGTGCCACCAGCAGAGATTCTAGCGGGAGTTCTCCCTTTACGACCCAGTACTTC. Translated: CATSRDSSGSSPFTTQYF.

At least ten counts were recorded for this clonotype. The CDR3 loop reads CASSPRTGQNYGYTF. CDR3 in DNA: TGTGCCAGTAGTCCTCGGACAGGGCAAAACTATGGCTACACCTTC. This sequence joins TRBV19 and TRBJ1-2; 8 bases match TRBD1. J lost 2 bases, V lost 5 bases, and 7 bases had no gene match. This CDR3 spans 15 amino acids. Germline CDR1 is LNHDA and CDR2 is SQIVND (reference sequence).

In regard to this clonotype: A much bigger clone sits one base away, suggesting this may be a read error. This chain uses TRBV5-1 with TRBJ2-1; tentative D call: TRBD2 (7 bases). Germline V lookup: CDR1 SGHRS, CDR2 YFSETQ. The CDR3 extends over 15 amino acids. The DNA for the CDR3 is TGCGCCAGCAGCTTGGAAGGGGGGGCCAACTATGAGCAGTTATTC. Its protein product is CASSLEGGANYEQLF.

Many counts were recorded for this clonotype. This chain joins TRBV4-3 and TRBJ2-7, with 8 bases that match TRBD2. J was trimmed by 4 bases and V by 2 bases; bases with no gene match: 10. CDR1 is LGHNA, CDR2 YSLEER, per germline. CDR3 length: 16 residues. The CDR3 region is CASSQYTGTSGYEQYF. In DNA form, the CDR3 reads TGCGCCAGCAGCCAATACACCGGGACTAGTGGGTACGAGCAGTACTTC.

This clonotype was seen only a few times. The chain combines TRBV15 with TRBJ2-2; maybe TRBD1 (5 bases). The length of the CDR3 is 14 residues. Germline V CDR1 and CDR2: LNHNV, YYDKDF (reference sequence). V dropped 8 bases and J dropped 5 bases, with 15 bases sitting between them. CDR3 DNA sequence: TGTGCCACCGAGAAGGCCAGGGCGACCGGGGAGCTGTTTTTT. Residues: CATEKARATGELFF.

Only a few counts were recorded for this clonotype. The DNA for the CDR3 is TGTGCCAGCAGCTTGGGGGCCGTAGTCACAGATACGCAGTATTTT. Translating it yields CASSLGAVVTDTQYF. V and J are TRBV7-9 and TRBJ2-3, with D possibly being TRBD1 (6 bases). Trimming shortened V by 3 bases and J by 2 bases, and 12 bases separated the two germline ends. CDR1 and CDR2 (germline): SEHNR, FQNEAQ (reference sequence). The CDR3 extends over 15 amino acids.

The CDR3 DNA reads TGCGCCAGCAGCTTATCCGGGACACCTGATGAGTATGGCTACACCTTC. Its translation is CASSLSGTPDEYGYTF. The genes are TRBV5-1 and TRBJ1-2; weak D call: TRBD1 (6 bases). Germline lookup yields CDR1 SGHRS and CDR2 YFSETQ. This CDR3 has 16 amino acids. V shed 2 bases and J shed 5 bases, with 19 bases lying between them.

This clonotype was found many times. The gene calls are TRBV5-4 and TRBJ2-1; 11 bases are shared with TRBD2. The V gene end was trimmed by 4 bases and the J gene end by 3 bases; junction bases not matched to a gene: 6. The CDR3 runs 16 residues. The germline V gene encodes CDR1 SGHNT and CDR2 YYREEE (reference sequence). The CDR3 DNA follows: TGTGCCAGCAGCCCGGGGACTAGCGGATACTACAATGAGCAGTTCTTC. Residues: CASSPGTSGYYNEQFF. Together with reference TRBV5-4 and TRBJ2-1, the CDR3 gives the full variable domain: ETGVTQSPTHLIKTRGQQVTLRCSSQSGHNTVSWYQQALGQGPQFIFQYYREEENGRGNFPPRFSGLQFPNYSSELNVNALELDDSALYLCASSPGTSGYYNEQFFGPGTRLTVL.

V gene TRBV9 combines with J gene TRBJ2-7, with a possible D match to TRBD1 (5 bases). Trimming removed 0 bases from V and 3 bases from J, with 10 bases in between. Germline assignment: CDR1 SGDLS and CDR2 YYNGEE. CDR3 length equals 14 residues. Here the CDR3 reads CASSVEGSFYEQYF. As DNA, the CDR3 is TGTGCCAGCAGCGTAGAGGGGTCTTTCTACGAGCAGTACTTC. Variable domain in full (rest from reference TRBV9 and TRBJ2-7): DSGVTQTPKHLITATGQRVTLRCSPRSGDLSVYWYQQSLDQGLQFLIQYYNGEERAKGNILERFSAQQFPDLHSELNLSSLELGDSALYFCASSVEGSFYEQYFGPGTRLTVT.

This clonotype showed up many times. CDR3 residues: CASRSGMMVNTGELFF. CDR3 bases: TGTGCCAGTAGGAGCGGGATGATGGTGAACACCGGGGAGCTGTTTTTT. The chain employs TRBV19 and TRBJ2-2; 7 bases are a match to TRBD2. Unmatched junction bases numbered 8, after V lost 6 bases and J lost 1 base. The CDR3 extends over 16 amino acids. Germline V CDR1 and CDR2: LNHDA, SQIVND (reference sequence).

This clonotype was found a few times. The chain employs TRBV29-1 and TRBJ2-5; 11 nucleotides align to TRBD1. Germline CDR1 SQVTM, CDR2 ANQGSEA. With 5 bases clipped from V and 2 bases from J, the junction kept 4 bases outside the gene matches. This CDR3 has 14 residues. The CDR3 DNA follows: TGCAGCGTTACTGGACAGGGGGCACAAGAGACCCAGTACTTC. Translated, it gives CSVTGQGAQETQYF.

This clonotype turned up a few times. V is TRBV29-1 and J is TRBJ1-2; 7 bases map to TRBD1. V trimming: 6 bases; J trimming: 4 bases; junction bases outside the gene matches: 8. The CDR3 is made up of 13 amino acids. The germline CDR1 and CDR2 sequences are SQVTM and ANQGSEA. The CDR3 nucleotides read TGCAGCGTCAAAATGGGACAGTTCTATGGCTACACCTTC. Its translation: CSVKMGQFYGYTF.

This clonotype appeared many times. The chain is built from TRBV18 and TRBJ2-1; D gene ambiguous. CDR1 and CDR2 (germline): KGHSH, LQKENI. Trimming took 2 bases from V and 8 from J, leaving 4 bases between them. The CDR3 covers 11 residues. The CDR3 DNA reads as TGTGCCAGCTCACCAGCTTATGAGCAGTTCTTC. It yields the protein CASSPAYEQFF.

This clonotype came up a few times. The V and J genes are TRBV6-6 and TRBJ2-3; D is tentatively TRBD1 or TRBD2 (5 bases each). This CDR3 has 16 amino acids. The germline V gene has CDR1 MNHNY and CDR2 SVGAGI (reference sequence). V lost 0 bases, J lost 2 bases, and 12 bases lay in between. CDR3 loop: CASSYSKGDPTDTQYF. CDR3 sequence (DNA): TGTGCCAGCAGTTACTCCAAAGGGGACCCCACAGATACGCAGTATTTT.